Reported below is one T cell receptor (beta chain). Trimming cost V 3 bases and J 3 bases; bases outside gene matches: 5. Looked up from germline, CDR1 is SEHNR and CDR2 is FQNEAQ (reference sequence). This CDR3 region has 14 residues. This sample was included in a study of blood T cell repertoires in COVID-19. Study-wide background: From the United States, Italy and Spain came samples of acute and convalescent COVID-19. PBMCs, B-cell-depleted T cells, or T cells were the source of the cDNA or gDNA that made up the material.

In the original processing: Reference gene primers were amplified, and this amplification served to estimate nucleated cell counts. The data were produced by immunoSEQ multiplex PCR, yet TCRdb's version contains in-frame clones alone and is incomplete. That table gives V, J and clone size, and the DNA gave D and trimming. The sample carries 55,000 to 75,000 clones, 73% recorded once. V usage is TRBV7-9 and J usage is TRBJ2-7, with TRBD2 matching over 7 bases. This clonotype was sampled from a man aged 55 to 70 with acute or convalescent COVID-19. What was sequenced was peripheral blood. The CDR3 loop is CASSFGRDLYEQYF. The CDR3 nucleotides read TGTGCCAGCAGCTTTGGGAGGGACCTCTACGAGCAGTACTTC.